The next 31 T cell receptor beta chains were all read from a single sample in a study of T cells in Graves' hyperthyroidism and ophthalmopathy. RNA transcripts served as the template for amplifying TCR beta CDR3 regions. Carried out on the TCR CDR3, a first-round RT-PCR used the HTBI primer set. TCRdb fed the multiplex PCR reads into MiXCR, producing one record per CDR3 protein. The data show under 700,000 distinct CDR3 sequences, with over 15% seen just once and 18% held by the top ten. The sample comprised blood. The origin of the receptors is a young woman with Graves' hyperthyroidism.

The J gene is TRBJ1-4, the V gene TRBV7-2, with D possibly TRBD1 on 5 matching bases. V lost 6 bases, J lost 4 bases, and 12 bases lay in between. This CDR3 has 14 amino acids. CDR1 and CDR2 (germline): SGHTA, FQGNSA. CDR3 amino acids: CASSTRDGNEKLFF. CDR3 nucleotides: TGTGCCAGCAGTACCCGGGACGGTAATGAAAAACTGTTTTTT.

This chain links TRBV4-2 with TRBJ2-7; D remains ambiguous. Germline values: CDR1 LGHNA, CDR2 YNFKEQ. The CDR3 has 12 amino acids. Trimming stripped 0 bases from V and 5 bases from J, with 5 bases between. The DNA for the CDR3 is TGTGCCAGCAGCCAAGATCCGGACGAGCAGTACTTC. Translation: CASSQDPDEQYF.

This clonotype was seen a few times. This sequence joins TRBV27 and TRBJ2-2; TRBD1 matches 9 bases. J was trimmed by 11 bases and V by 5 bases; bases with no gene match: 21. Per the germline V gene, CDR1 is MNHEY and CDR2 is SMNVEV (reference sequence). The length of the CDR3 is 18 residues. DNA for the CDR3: TGTGCCAGCAGTCCAAGTCCCGGGACAGGGTACCCACTTTTAGAGCTGTTTTTT. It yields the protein CASSPSPGTGYPLLELFF.

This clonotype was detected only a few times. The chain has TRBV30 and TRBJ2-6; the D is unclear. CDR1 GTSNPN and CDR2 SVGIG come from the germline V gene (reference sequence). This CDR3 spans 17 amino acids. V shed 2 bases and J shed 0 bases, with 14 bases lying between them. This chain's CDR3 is CAWSSGPKSSGANVLTF. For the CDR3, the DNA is TGTGCCTGGAGTTCAGGACCGAAAAGCTCTGGGGCCAACGTCCTGACTTTC.

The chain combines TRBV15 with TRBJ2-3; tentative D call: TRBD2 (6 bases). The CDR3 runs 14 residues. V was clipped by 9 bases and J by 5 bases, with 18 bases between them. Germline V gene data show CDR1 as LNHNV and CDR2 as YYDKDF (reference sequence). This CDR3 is CATQAGRSGDTQYF. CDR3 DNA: TGTGCCACGCAGGCGGGGAGGTCGGGAGATACGCAGTATTTT.

The CDR3 protein is CASRAEFYEQYF. CDR3 DNA: TGTGCCAGCAGAGCTGAGTTTTACGAGCAGTACTTC. The rearrangement uses TRBV28 and TRBJ2-7; D not certain. The CDR3 runs to 12 residues. The germline V gene has CDR1 MDHEN and CDR2 SYDVKM. Deletions cut 6 bases from V and 4 bases from J, with 10 bases between.

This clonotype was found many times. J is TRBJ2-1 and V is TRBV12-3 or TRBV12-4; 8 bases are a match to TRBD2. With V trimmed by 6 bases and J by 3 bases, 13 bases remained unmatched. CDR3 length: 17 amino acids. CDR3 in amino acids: CASSSGSGTRFYNEQFF. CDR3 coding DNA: TGTGCCAGCAGCTCAGGGTCCGGGACTAGATTCTACAATGAGCAGTTCTTC.

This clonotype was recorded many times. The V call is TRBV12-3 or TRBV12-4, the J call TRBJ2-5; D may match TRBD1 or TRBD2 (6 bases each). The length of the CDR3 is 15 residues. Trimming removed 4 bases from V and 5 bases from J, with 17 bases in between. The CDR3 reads CASSSISGARETQYF. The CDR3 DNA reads TGTGCCAGCAGTTCCATCTCGGGGGCGCGGGAGACCCAGTACTTC.

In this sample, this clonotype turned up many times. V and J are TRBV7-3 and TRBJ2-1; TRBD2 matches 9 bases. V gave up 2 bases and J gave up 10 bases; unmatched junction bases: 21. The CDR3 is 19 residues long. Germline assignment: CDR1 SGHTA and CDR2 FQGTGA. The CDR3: CASSLLAPQKVAGVGEQFF. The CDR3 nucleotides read TGTGCCAGCAGCTTATTAGCCCCTCAAAAGGTAGCGGGGGTTGGCGAGCAGTTCTTC.

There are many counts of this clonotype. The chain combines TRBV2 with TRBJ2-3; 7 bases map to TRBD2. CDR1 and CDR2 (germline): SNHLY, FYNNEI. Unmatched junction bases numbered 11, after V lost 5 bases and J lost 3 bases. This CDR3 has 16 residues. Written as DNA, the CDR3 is TGTGCCAGCAGTCTACCCAGGACTAGAGGGACAGATACGCAGTATTTT. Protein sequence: CASSLPRTRGTDTQYF. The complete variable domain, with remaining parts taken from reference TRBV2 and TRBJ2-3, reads EPEVTQTPSHQVTQMGQEVILRCVPISNHLYFYWYRQILGQKVEFLVSFYNNEISEKSEIFDDQFSVERPDGSNFTLKIRSTKLEDSAMYFCASSLPRTRGTDTQYFGPGTRLTVL.

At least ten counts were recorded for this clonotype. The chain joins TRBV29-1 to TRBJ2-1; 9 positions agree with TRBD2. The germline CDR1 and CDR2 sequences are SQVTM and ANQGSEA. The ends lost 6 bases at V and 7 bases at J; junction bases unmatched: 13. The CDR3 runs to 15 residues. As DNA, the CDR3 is TGCAGCGTCGCTCCCCGGGGGGCGGGAGGGAATGAGCAGTTCTTC. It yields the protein CSVAPRGAGGNEQFF.

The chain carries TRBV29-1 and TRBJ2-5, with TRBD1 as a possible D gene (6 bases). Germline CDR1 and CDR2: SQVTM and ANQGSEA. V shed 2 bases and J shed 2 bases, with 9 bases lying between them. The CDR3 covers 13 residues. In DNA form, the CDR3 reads TGCAGCGTTGAAAAGGGGGAGCAAGAGACCCAGTACTTC. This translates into CSVEKGEQETQYF. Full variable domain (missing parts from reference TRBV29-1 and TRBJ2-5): SAVISQKPSRDICQRGTSLTIQCQVDSQVTMMFWYRQQPGQSLTLIATANQGSEATYESGFVIDKFPISRPNLTFSTLTVSNMSPEDSSIYLCSVEKGEQETQYFGPGTRLLVL.

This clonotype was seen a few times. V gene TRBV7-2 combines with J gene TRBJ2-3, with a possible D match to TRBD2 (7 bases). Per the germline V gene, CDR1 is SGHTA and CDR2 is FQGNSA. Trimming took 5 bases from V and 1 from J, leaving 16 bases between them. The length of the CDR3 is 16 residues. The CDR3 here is CASSPKGGAGTDTQYF. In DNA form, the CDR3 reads TGTGCCAGCAGCCCCAAGGGGGGGGCGGGCACAGATACGCAGTATTTT.

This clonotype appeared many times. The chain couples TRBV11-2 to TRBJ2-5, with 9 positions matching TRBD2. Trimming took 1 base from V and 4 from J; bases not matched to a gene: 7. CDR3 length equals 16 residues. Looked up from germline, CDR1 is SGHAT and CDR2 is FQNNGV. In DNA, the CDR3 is TGTGCCAGCAGCTTAGTGTGGCGGGGGGGCCTAGAGACCCAGTACTTC. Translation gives CASSLVWRGGLETQYF.

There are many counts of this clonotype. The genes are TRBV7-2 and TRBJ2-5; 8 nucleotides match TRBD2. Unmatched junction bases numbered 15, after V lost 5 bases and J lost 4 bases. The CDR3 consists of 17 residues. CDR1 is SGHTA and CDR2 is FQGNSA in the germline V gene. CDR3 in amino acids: CASSAVMAGGPRETQYF. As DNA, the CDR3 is TGTGCCAGCAGCGCCGTTATGGCGGGGGGCCCCCGAGAGACCCAGTACTTC. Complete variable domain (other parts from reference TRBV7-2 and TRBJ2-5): GAGVSQSPSNKVTEKGKDVELRCDPISGHTALYWYRQSLGQGLEFLIYFQGNSAPDKSGLPSDRFSAERTGGSVSTLTIQRTQQEDSAVYLCASSAVMAGGPRETQYFGPGTRLLVL.

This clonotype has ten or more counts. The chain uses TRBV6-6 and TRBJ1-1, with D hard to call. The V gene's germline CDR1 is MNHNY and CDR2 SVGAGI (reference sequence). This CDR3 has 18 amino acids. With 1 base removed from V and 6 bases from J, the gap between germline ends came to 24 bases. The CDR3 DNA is TGTGCCAGCAGTTACTTGTGGTGGGGTTCAATTCATAGGGCTGAAGCTTTCTTT. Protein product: CASSYLWWGSIHRAEAFF.

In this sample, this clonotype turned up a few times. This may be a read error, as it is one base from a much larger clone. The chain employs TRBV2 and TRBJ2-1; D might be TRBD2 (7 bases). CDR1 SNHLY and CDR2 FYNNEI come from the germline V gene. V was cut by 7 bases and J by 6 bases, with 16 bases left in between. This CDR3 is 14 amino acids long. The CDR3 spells CASTQRGGGNEQFF. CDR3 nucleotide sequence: TGTGCCAGCACCCAAAGGGGGGGGGGCAATGAGCAGTTCTTC.

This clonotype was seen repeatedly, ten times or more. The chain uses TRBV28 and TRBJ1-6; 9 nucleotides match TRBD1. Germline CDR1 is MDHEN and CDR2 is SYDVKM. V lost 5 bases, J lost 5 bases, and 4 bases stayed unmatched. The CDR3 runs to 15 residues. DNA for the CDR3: TGTGCCAGCAGTCCGGACAGGGGTGATAATTCACCCCTCCACTTT. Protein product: CASSPDRGDNSPLHF.

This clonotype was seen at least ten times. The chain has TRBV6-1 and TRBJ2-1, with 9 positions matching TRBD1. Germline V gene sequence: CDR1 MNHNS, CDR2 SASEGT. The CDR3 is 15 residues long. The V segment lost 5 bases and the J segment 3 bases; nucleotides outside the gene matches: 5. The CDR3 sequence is CASSPDRGDYNEQFF. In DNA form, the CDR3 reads TGTGCCAGCAGTCCGGACAGGGGCGACTACAATGAGCAGTTCTTC.

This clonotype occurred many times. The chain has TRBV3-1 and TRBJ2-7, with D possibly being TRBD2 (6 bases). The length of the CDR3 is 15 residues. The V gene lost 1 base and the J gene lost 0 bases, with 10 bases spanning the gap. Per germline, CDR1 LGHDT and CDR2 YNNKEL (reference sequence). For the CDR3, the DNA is TGTGCCAGCAGCCAAGGGACGGGACTCTCCTACGAGCAGTACTTC. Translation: CASSQGTGLSYEQYF.

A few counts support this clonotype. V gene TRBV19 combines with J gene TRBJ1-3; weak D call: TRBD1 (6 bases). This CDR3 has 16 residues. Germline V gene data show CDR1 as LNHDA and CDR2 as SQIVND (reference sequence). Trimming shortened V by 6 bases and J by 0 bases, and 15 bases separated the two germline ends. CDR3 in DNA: TGTGCCAGTAGCCTATCGACAGGTGCCTCTGGAAACACCATATATTTT. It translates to CASSLSTGASGNTIYF.

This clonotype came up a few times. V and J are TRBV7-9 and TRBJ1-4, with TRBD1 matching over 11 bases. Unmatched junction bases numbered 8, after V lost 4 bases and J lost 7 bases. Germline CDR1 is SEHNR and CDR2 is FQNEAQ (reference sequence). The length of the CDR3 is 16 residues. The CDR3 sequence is CASSSLPGQGVEKLFF. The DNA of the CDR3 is TGTGCCAGCAGCTCCCTTCCGGGACAGGGGGTTGAAAAACTGTTTTTT.

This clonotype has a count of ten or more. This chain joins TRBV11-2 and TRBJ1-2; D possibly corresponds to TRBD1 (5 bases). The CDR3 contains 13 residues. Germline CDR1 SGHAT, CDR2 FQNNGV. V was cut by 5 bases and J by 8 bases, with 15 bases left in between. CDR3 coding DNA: TGTGCCAGCAGCCCCGGGGGGTTTTCCGGCTACACCTTC. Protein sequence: CASSPGGFSGYTF. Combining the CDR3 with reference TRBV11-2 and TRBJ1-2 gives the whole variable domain EAGVAQSPRYKIIEKRQSVAFWCNPISGHATLYWYQQILGQGPKLLIQFQNNGVVDDSQLPKDRFSAERLKGVDSTLKIQPAKLEDSAVYLCASSPGGFSGYTFGSGTRLTVV.

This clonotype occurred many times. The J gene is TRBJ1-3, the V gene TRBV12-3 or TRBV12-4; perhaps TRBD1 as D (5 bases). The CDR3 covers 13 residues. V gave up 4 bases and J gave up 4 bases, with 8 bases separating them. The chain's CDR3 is CASSSGAGNTIYF. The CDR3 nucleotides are TGTGCCAGCAGTTCCGGGGCAGGAAACACCATATATTTT.

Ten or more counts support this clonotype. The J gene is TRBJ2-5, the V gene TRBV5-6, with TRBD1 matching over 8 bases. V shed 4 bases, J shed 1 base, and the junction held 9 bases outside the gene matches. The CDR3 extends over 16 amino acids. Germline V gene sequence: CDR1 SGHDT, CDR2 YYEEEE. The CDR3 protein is CASSRRTGWGQETQYF. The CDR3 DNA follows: TGTGCCAGCAGCCGGAGGACAGGGTGGGGCCAAGAGACCCAGTACTTC.

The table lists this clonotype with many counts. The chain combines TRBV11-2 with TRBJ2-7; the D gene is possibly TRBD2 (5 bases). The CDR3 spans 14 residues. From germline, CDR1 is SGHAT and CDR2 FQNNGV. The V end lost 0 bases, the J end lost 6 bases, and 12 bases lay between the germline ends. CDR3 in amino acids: CASSLDGGSFEQYF. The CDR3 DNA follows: TGTGCCAGCAGCTTAGATGGAGGCAGCTTCGAGCAGTACTTC.

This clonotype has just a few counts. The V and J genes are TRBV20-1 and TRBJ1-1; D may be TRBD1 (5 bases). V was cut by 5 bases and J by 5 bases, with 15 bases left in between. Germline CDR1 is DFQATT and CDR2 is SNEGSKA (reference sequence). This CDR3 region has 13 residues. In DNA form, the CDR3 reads TGCAGTGCTCGGCGGTTCGGGGGGACTGAAGCTTTCTTT. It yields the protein CSARRFGGTEAFF.

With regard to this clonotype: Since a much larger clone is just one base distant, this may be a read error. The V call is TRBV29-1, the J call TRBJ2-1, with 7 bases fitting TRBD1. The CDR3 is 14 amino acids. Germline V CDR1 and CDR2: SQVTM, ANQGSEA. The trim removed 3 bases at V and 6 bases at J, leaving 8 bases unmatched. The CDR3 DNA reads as TGCAGCGTTGATGCAGGGGGAACCAGCAATGAGCAGTTCTTC. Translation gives CSVDAGGTSNEQFF.

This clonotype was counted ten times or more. The CDR3 here is CASSQTNEEQYF. CDR3 nucleotides: TGTGCCAGCAGTCAGACTAACGAGGAGCAGTACTTC. V usage is TRBV2 and J usage is TRBJ2-7, with D possibly matching TRBD2 (5 bases). Germline V gene sequence: CDR1 SNHLY, CDR2 FYNNEI. V lost 5 bases, J lost 7 bases, and 12 bases lay in between. This CDR3 has 12 residues.

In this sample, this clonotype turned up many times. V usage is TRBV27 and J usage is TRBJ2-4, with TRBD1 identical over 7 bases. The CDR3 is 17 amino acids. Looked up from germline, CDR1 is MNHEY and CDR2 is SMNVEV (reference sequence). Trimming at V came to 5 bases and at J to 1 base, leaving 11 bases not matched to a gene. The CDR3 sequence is CASSPWDSPSAKNIQYF. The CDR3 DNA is TGTGCCAGCAGTCCCTGGGACAGTCCCTCGGCCAAAAACATTCAGTACTTC.

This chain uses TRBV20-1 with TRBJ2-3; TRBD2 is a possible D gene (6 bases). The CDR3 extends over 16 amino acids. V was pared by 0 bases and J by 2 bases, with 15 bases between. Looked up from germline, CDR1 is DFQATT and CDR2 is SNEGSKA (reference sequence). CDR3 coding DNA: TGCAGTGCTAGAGACACGAGGGGAGGAAACACAGATACGCAGTATTTT. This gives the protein CSARDTRGGNTDTQYF.